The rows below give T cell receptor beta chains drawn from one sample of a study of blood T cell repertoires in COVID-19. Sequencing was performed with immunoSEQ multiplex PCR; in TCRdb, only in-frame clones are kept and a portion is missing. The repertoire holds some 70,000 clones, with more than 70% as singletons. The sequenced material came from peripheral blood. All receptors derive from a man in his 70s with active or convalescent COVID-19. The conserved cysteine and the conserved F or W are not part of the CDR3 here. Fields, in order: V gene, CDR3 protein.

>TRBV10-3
ATSLRQRVTEAF
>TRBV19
ASSTSGTDTQY
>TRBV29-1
SARQGGDQPQH
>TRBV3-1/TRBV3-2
ASSLGLAGAREQF
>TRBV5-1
ASSLTGSTDTQY
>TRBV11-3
ASSLGGPQETQY
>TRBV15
ATSRDGGQGKNTEAF
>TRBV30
AWKSDRGSPLH
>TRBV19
ASSISGNTEAF
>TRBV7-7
ASSLGQGFTDTQY
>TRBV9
ASSVGGWQETQY
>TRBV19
ASSAPGQEGYGYT
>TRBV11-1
ASSLSTAEYEQY
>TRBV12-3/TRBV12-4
ASSYQGNQPQH
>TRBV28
ASSSRPPYNEQF
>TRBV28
ASSPPGTWNEQF
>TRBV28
ASSLTDSLGT
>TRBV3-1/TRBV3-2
ASSRSSGGAGTDTQY
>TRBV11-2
ASSLKRGQGSSETQY
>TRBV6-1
ASSEGQGMNQPQH
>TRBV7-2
ASSFPGLGYT
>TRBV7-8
ASSLYGDQPQH
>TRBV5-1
ASSSSTVGGEYTQY
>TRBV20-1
SASVSNQPQH
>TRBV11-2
ASSLRGQGDYEQY
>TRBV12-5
ASGLGTGPGYT
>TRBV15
ATSPTDRYEQY
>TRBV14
ASSQLGSPRSYEQY
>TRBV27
ASRPPGNSPLH
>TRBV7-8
ASSPAGGSYNEQF
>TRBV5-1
ASSDRQGYGYT
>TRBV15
ATSNRGDEQF
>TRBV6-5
ASSYREGQPQH
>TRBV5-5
ASSPVGRFYEQY
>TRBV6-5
ASSPLPGQGMAF
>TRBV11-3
ASSLRGAGYNEQF
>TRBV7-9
ASSLVGDRAYEQY
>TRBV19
ASSIGQGGEQY
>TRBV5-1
ASSWLRTSFYEQY
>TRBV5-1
ASSGTAGNTIY
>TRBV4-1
ASSQDAAGTDNEQF
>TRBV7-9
ASSSGTSGRENEQF
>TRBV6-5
ASSPGTAEYYGYT
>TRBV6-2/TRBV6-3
ASSSTGARGYT
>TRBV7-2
ASSPQAGLTDTQY
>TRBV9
ASSGGVNQPQH
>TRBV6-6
ASSGGRAHEQY
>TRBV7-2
ASSVRDSRISGNTIY
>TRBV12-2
ASRLARGSQY
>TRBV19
ASGQGTRNEQY
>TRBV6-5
ASRQGARELF
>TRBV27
ASYNPGPGLPPLH
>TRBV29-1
SGRGTGGNEQF